A selection of T cell receptor beta chains follows, all from one sample in a study of blood T cell repertoires in COVID-19. The protocol was immunoSEQ multiplex PCR, while the TCRdb copy is restricted to in-frame clones and leaves out a portion. In the table there are 110,000 or so clones, approximately 84% of which are singletons. The source material was peripheral blood. The receptor source for this set is a woman aged 40 to 50 with acute or convalescent COVID-19. Each CDR3 is given with its conserved first and last residue. The D gene is left open where the match is weak. Expanded clones get a size class; other rows say once, few or many, or leave the size out.

-	TRBV4-1	-	TRBJ2-7	TGCGCCAGCAGCCAAGATAGGGGGGGCTACGAGCAGTACTTC	CASSQDRGGYEQYF
-	TRBV12-5	-	TRBJ2-5	TGTGCTAGTGCCAGGGGTCAAGAGACCCAGTACTTC	CASARGQETQYF
-	TRBV7-8	-	TRBJ2-2	TGTGCCAGCAGCTTAACGGCAGGGGTGACCGGGGAGCTGTTTTTT	CASSLTAGVTGELFF
-	TRBV11-2	-	TRBJ2-7	TGTGCCAGCAGCCCGGGGATTGAGCAGTACTTC	CASSPGIEQYF
TRBD1	TRBV15	-	TRBJ1-1	TGTGCCACCAGCCTAACAGGGGGCGGGAACACTGAAGCTTTCTTT	CATSLTGGGNTEAFF
-	TRBV18	-	TRBJ2-1	TGTGCCAGCTCACCCCTATTCCGGGACAATGAGCAGTTCTTC	CASSPLFRDNEQFF
-	TRBV20-1	-	TRBJ2-5	TGCAGTGCTAGTGATTCTATGAGGGCGGAGACCCAGTACTTC	CSASDSMRAETQYF
-	TRBV30	-	TRBJ1-1	TGTGCCTGGAGTATCGCACGCGGGGGGGAAGCTTTCTTT	CAWSIARGGEAFF
TRBD1	TRBV30	-	TRBJ1-2	TGTGCCTGGAACACCGGGACAGGGAGCGGCGGCTACACCTTC	CAWNTGTGSGGYTF
TRBD2	TRBV5-1	-	TRBJ2-1	TGCGCCAGCAGCTCTTTTAAAGGTACTAGCGGGGGGAGCTCCTACAATGAGCAGTTCTTC	CASSSFKGTSGGSSYNEQFF
TRBD2	TRBV19	-	TRBJ2-1	TGTGCCAGTAGTTTGGGCGGGGGGGGTGACAATGAGCAGTTCTTC	CASSLGGGGDNEQFF
-	TRBV6-5	-	TRBJ2-1	TGTGCCAGCAGCCTCTTCGCCGGGAATGAGCAGTTCTTC	CASSLFAGNEQFF
-	TRBV5-4	-	TRBJ1-3	TGTGCCAGCAGCTTGGCAGGGACTGGAAACACCATATATTTT	CASSLAGTGNTIYF
-	TRBV20-1	few	TRBJ2-1	TGCAGTGCTAGTCTTACCCAGGGGTGGAATGAGCAGTTCTTC	CSASLTQGWNEQFF
-	TRBV6-5	once	TRBJ2-7	TGTGCCACCTACCGGCAGGGCCCCCGGGAGCAGTACTTC	CATYRQGPREQYF
-	TRBV19	once	TRBJ2-7	TGTGCCAGTAGTCAGGGAAAAGGAAGAAGGGACGAGCAGTACTTC	CASSQGKGRRDEQYF
-	TRBV7-2	few	TRBJ1-6	TGTGCCAGCAGCTTAGTTGTGGAGTCACCCCTCCACTTT	CASSLVVESPLHF
TRBD2	TRBV7-2	-	TRBJ2-3	TGTGCCAGCAGCTTAGCGAGGGGACTAGCGGGGGGGACAGCTACGCAGTATTTT	CASSLARGLAGGTATQYF
TRBD1	TRBV10-3	-	TRBJ2-3	TGTGCCATCAGTGATCGACAGGGCCCAGATACGCAGTATTTT	CAISDRQGPDTQYF
TRBD1	TRBV6-1	-	TRBJ1-2	TGTGCCAGCAGTGACGCAGGGGGCGGCTATGGCTACACCTTC	CASSDAGGGYGYTF
TRBD1	TRBV13	-	TRBJ1-1	TGTGCCAGCAGCTCGCGGACAGGGTCGGAGCCGGGGACTGAAGCTTTCTTT	CASSSRTGSEPGTEAFF
-	TRBV15	once	TRBJ1-6	TGTGCCACCAGCAGACAGGGAAATTACTCACCCCTCCACTTT	CATSRQGNYSPLHF
-	TRBV28	-	TRBJ1-3	TGTGCCAGCAGTCCCCTGGGGAGGGGTTCTGGAAACACCATATATTTT	CASSPLGRGSGNTIYF
TRBD2	TRBV7-2	-	TRBJ2-7	TGTGCCAGCAGCTTTAGGACTAGCGGGGGGTCCGAGCAGTACTTC	CASSFRTSGGSEQYF
-	TRBV6-5	once	TRBJ1-1	TGTGCCAGCAGGGCCGACATGGCTGAAGCTTTCTTT	CASRADMAEAFF
TRBD2	TRBV19	-	TRBJ2-3	TGTGCCAGTAGTCCCCTAGCGGGGCCGCTCACAGATACGCAGTATTTT	CASSPLAGPLTDTQYF
-	TRBV5-5	-	TRBJ2-3	TGTGCCAGCAGCTTGGGACAGCCTATTACAGATACGCAGTATTTT	CASSLGQPITDTQYF
TRBD1	TRBV6-5	-	TRBJ1-6	TGTGCCAGCACGGACAGGTCGAATTCACCCCTCCACTTT	CASTDRSNSPLHF
TRBD2	TRBV28	-	TRBJ2-7	TGTGCCAGCAGAAACGCGGGGGGGACCTACGAGCAGTACTTC	CASRNAGGTYEQYF
-	TRBV19	-	TRBJ1-1	TGTGCCAGTAGTAGACAGGCCCCGGGTGAAGCTTTCTTT	CASSRQAPGEAFF
TRBD2	TRBV3-1/TRBV3-2	-	TRBJ2-2	TGTGCCAGCAGACTAGCGGGGGCGGACACCGGGGAGCTGTTTTTT	CASRLAGADTGELFF
TRBD1	TRBV6-5	-	TRBJ1-4	TGTGCCAGCAGTCGGGGACAGGGGGTAATTGAAAAACTGTTTTTT	CASSRGQGVIEKLFF
-	TRBV2	-	TRBJ1-1	TGTGCCAGCAGTGAAGGTGCGGCGGGGAACACTGAAGCTTTCTTT	CASSEGAAGNTEAFF
-	TRBV5-5	-	TRBJ1-5	TGTGCCAGCAGCCCTAGCCCGGGCACGGTTCAGCCCCAGCATTTT	CASSPSPGTVQPQHF
-	TRBV11-2	-	TRBJ1-2	TGTGCCAGCAGCTTGCTGTCGCAGAATTATGGCTACACCTTC	CASSLLSQNYGYTF
-	TRBV29-1	-	TRBJ1-2	TGCAGCGGCCTCCGGGACACCTATGGCTACACCTTC	CSGLRDTYGYTF
TRBD2	TRBV5-1	-	TRBJ2-4	TGCGCCAGCAGCTTCTCTAGCGGGGGGGCTATCCAAAACATTCAGTACTTC	CASSFSSGGAIQNIQYF
-	TRBV13	-	TRBJ1-3	TGTGCCAGCAGCGATGACCTTCGTCAGGGAACTACGGCAGGAAACACCATATATTTT	CASSDDLRQGTTAGNTIYF
TRBD2	TRBV13	-	TRBJ2-1	TGTGCCAGCAGCCATGGACTAGGGTCCTACAATGAGCAGTTCTTC	CASSHGLGSYNEQFF
-	TRBV12-5	-	TRBJ1-6	TGTGCTAGTGGCACCGGGACTTCAAATTCACCCCTCCACTTT	CASGTGTSNSPLHF
TRBD1	TRBV2	-	TRBJ1-2	TGTGCCAGCATTTTTCAGGGGGATTACTATGGCTACACCTTC	CASIFQGDYYGYTF
-	TRBV5-1	few	TRBJ1-2	TGCGCCAGCAGCTTGGAGGTCGGCGGAAGCTATGGCTACACCTTC	CASSLEVGGSYGYTF
-	TRBV7-9	-	TRBJ2-2	TGTGCCAGCAGGAGACAGCTCGCGAACACCGGGGAGCTGTTTTTT	CASRRQLANTGELFF
-	TRBV7-9	-	TRBJ2-5	TGTGCCAGCAGCTTATACGAGGGAGAGACCCAGTACTTC	CASSLYEGETQYF
TRBD1	TRBV30	-	TRBJ2-7	TGTGCCTCCGGACAGGCTAGCTCCTACGAGCAGTACTTC	CASGQASSYEQYF
-	TRBV2	-	TRBJ2-2	TGTGCCAGCTGCATCCAGGGGCCGGGCGGGGAGCTGTTTTTT	CASCIQGPGGELFF
TRBD2	TRBV7-9	-	TRBJ2-3	TGTGCCAGCAGCGGACCGGGACTAGCGGGGGGGTACAGCACAGATACGCAGTATTTT	CASSGPGLAGGYSTDTQYF
TRBD2	TRBV11-2	once	TRBJ2-5	TGTGCCAGCAGCTTAGCTAGCGGAAAAGAGACCCAGTACTTC	CASSLASGKETQYF
TRBD1	TRBV7-9	-	TRBJ2-7	TGTGCCAGCAGCTTCCCGGGACAGGGTTTTCGCGAGCAGTACTTC	CASSFPGQGFREQYF
TRBD1	TRBV18	-	TRBJ1-2	TGTGCCAGCTCACCAATGGACAGGGACCTCTATGGCTACACCTTC	CASSPMDRDLYGYTF
-	TRBV13	-	TRBJ2-1	TGTGCCAGCAGCTTCGGCGTGGAGGGACCCAGCTCCTACAATGAGCAGTTCTTC	CASSFGVEGPSSYNEQFF
-	TRBV6-6	-	TRBJ1-1	TGTGCCAGCAGTTACTCAGAGGTATCGCTTAACACTGAAGCTTTCTTT	CASSYSEVSLNTEAFF
-	TRBV5-4	-	TRBJ2-5	TGTGCCAGCAGCTTGGCCACGGGATCAGAGACCCAGTACTTC	CASSLATGSETQYF
TRBD1	TRBV4-1	once	TRBJ1-2	TGCGCCAGCAGCCCAACCGAGGGGGCCTATGGCTACACCTTC	CASSPTEGAYGYTF
TRBD2	TRBV4-1	few	TRBJ2-1	TGCGCCAGCAGGCGGGGGGGAGGTGAGCAGTTCTTC	CASRRGGGEQFF
-	TRBV18	-	TRBJ1-5	TGTGCCAGCTCAGCGGGCCTCAATCAGCCCCAGCATTTT	CASSAGLNQPQHF
-	TRBV6-5	-	TRBJ2-7	TGTGCCAGCAGCAACCGGGCCGACGGAGGGAGCAGGTACTTC	CASSNRADGGSRYF
TRBD1	TRBV5-1	-	TRBJ1-2	TGCGCCAGCAGCTTGGAAACAGGGGGCTACAAAGGCTACACCTTC	CASSLETGGYKGYTF
-	TRBV7-9	-	TRBJ2-3	TGTGGAGTTAGGGGGTTAAGGGGAAGCACAGATACGCAGTATTTT	CGVRGLRGSTDTQYF
-	TRBV7-2	-	TRBJ1-1	TGTGCCAGCAGCGCCCAGGTGCACTTGAACACTGAAGCTTTCTTT	CASSAQVHLNTEAFF